The T cell receptor beta chain under discussion was sequenced for a study of T cell responses to AZD1222 COVID-19 vaccine. Analysis merged second doses at about 4 or about 12 weeks. This clone was recorded a few times. Its antigen remains unidentified. Clones were sequenced by immunoSEQ multiplex PCR, and TCRdb holds only the in-frame ones, with some missing. The data hold 130,000 or so clones, with about 94% observed a single time. Overall study results and limits: Targeting of unmutated variant regions was reportedly seen in nearly half of spike-specific TCRs. It was only 6 or 7 AZD1222 recipients who were seropositive at baseline.

The sequencing here drew on peripheral blood, taken 28 days after the second AZD1222 dose. The TCR sequence derives from an adult who received the AZD1222 COVID-19 vaccine.

Written as DNA, the CDR3 is TGCGCCAGCAGCCAAGGCCCGGGACTAGCGGGGTCCCGTGGCACCGGGGAGCTGTTTTTT. Translating it yields CASSQGPGLAGSRGTGELFF. The rearrangement links TRBV4-1 to TRBJ2-2; 13 bases map to TRBD2. Germline V gives CDR1 MGHRA, CDR2 YSYEKL. Trimming removed 1 base from V and 4 bases from J; junction bases left unmatched: 12. The CDR3 has 20 residues.